Each of the 27 T cell receptor beta chains below was sequenced from the same sample in a study of OX40 agonist ivuxolimab in advanced cancers. Only in-frame clones appear in the TCRdb table, and some are missing; sequencing was by immunoSEQ multiplex PCR. The table shows 80,000 to 95,000 clones, with around 85% occurring only once. Specimen: CD4+ or CD8+ T cells sorted from blood, collected in a trial of the OX40 agonist ivuxolimab. The source of these receptors is an adult with an advanced solid tumor such as melanoma, head and neck, liver or kidney cancer.

CDR3 bases: TGTGCCTCTAGATTGGGGACAGCACGAATAGATACGCAGTATTTT. As protein: CASRLGTARIDTQYF. The chain is built from TRBV30 and TRBJ2-3; 7 nucleotides align to TRBD1. The CDR3 loop spans 15 amino acids. V lost 7 bases to trimming and J lost 5 bases; unmatched junction nucleotides: 15. Germline V gives CDR1 GTSNPN, CDR2 SVGIG (reference sequence).

The chain joins TRBV28 to TRBJ2-3; TRBD2 aligns across 9 bases. Germline loops: CDR1 MDHEN, CDR2 SYDVKM. The trim removed 6 bases at V and 0 bases at J, leaving 19 bases unmatched. The CDR3 has 20 amino acids. DNA of the CDR3: TGTGCCAGCAGCCCCTTTGGGCTAGCGGGAAATAAGGTTAGCACAGATACGCAGTATTTT. Protein sequence: CASSPFGLAGNKVSTDTQYF.

V usage is TRBV30 and J usage is TRBJ1-1; weak D call: TRBD1 (6 bases). Looked up from germline, CDR1 is GTSNPN and CDR2 is SVGIG (reference sequence). The CDR3 runs 13 residues. The germline V and J ends were trimmed by 3 bases and 7 bases, with 15 bases remaining between them. In DNA, the CDR3 is TGTGCCTGGAGATTACTTGGGACAAGTGAAGCTTTCTTT. Translating gives CAWRLLGTSEAFF.

CDR3: CAWSVGRTLPTEAFF. The CDR3 coding sequence is TGTGCCTGGAGTGTGGGGAGGACCCTGCCCACTGAAGCTTTCTTT. This chain connects TRBV30 to TRBJ1-1; D gene uncertain. Germline CDR1 reads GTSNPN; CDR2 reads SVGIG (reference sequence). Trimming took 0 bases from V and 4 from J, leaving 15 bases between them. This CDR3 has 15 residues.

The chain uses TRBV30 and TRBJ2-1, with TRBD2 matching 7 bases. V shed 4 bases and J 10 bases; nucleotides not matched to a gene: 16. Germline-derived CDR1 and CDR2 are GTSNPN and SVGIG (reference sequence). The CDR3 extends over 15 amino acids. This CDR3 is CAWMTGGRAYREQFF. The CDR3 region has the DNA TGTGCCTGGATGACGGGCGGGAGAGCGTACCGCGAGCAGTTCTTC. Variable domain in full (rest from reference TRBV30 and TRBJ2-1): SQTIHQWPATLVQPVGSPLSLECTVEGTSNPNLYWYRQAAGRGLQLLFYSVGIGQISSEVPQNLSASRPQDRQFILSSKKLLLSDSGFYLCAWMTGGRAYREQFFGPGTRLTVL.

The rearrangement joins TRBV11-3 to TRBJ1-5; a weak D match, TRBD1 (6 bases). Between the trimmed V and J ends, which lost 1 base and 4 bases, there was a span of 11 bases. The CDR3 length is 15 residues. From germline, CDR1 is SGHNT and CDR2 YENEEA. CDR3 coding DNA: TGTGCCAGCAGCTTAGGAGGGGGAAAAAATCAGCCCCAGCATTTT. Its translation: CASSLGGGKNQPQHF.

By its share, this clone is medium-sized (0.01 to 0.1%). The chain joins TRBV5-4 to TRBJ2-7; the match to TRBD1 covers 7 bases. The germline gives CDR1 SGHNT, CDR2 YYREEE (reference sequence). The CDR3 totals 13 residues. After removal of 6 bases from V and 3 bases from J, the junction contained 6 bases not matched to a gene. CDR3 bases: TGTGCCAGCACCGTCCGGGACAGCTACGAGCAGTACTTC. Translating it yields CASTVRDSYEQYF. Supplemented by reference TRBV5-4 and TRBJ2-7, the full variable domain reads ETGVTQSPTHLIKTRGQQVTLRCSSQSGHNTVSWYQQALGQGPQFIFQYYREEENGRGNFPPRFSGLQFPNYSSELNVNALELDDSALYLCASTVRDSYEQYFGPGTRLTVT.

The chain recombines TRBV4-2 with TRBJ2-1, with 10 bases aligning to TRBD2. From germline, CDR1 is LGHNA and CDR2 YNFKEQ. The ends lost 2 bases at V and 3 bases at J; junction bases unmatched: 4. The CDR3 runs 16 residues. The CDR3 nucleotides read TGTGCCAGCAGCCAACGACGACTAGCGGGCTACAATGAGCAGTTCTTC. Its protein product is CASSQRRLAGYNEQFF.

The chain is built from TRBV11-2 and TRBJ2-3; 9 bases match TRBD2. Germline trimming cut 5 bases from V and 2 bases from J; bases unmatched to any gene: 8. CDR1 is SGHAT and CDR2 is FQNNGV in the germline V gene. This CDR3 has 16 amino acids. CDR3 protein: CASSVSGLAHTDTQYF. CDR3 nucleotides: TGTGCCAGCAGCGTTTCGGGACTAGCACACACAGATACGCAGTATTTT.

In this sample, this clone turned up a few times. DNA for the CDR3: TGTGCCAGCAGTTTCCCGGTCAATCCCCAGCATTTT. Encoded protein: CASSFPVNPQHF. This sequence joins TRBV28 and TRBJ1-5; D not resolved. The germline V gene has CDR1 MDHEN and CDR2 SYDVKM. V shed 3 bases and J shed 10 bases, with 10 bases lying between them. The CDR3 is made up of 12 amino acids.

This rearrangement joins TRBV11-3 to TRBJ2-5; TRBD1 matches 8 bases. The CDR3 totals 16 residues. The V and J ends lost 1 base and 0 bases, in that order; junction bases with no gene match: 4. Germline-derived CDR1 and CDR2 are SGHNT and YENEEA. The DNA for the CDR3 is TGTGCCAGCAGCTTAGGCCGGACAGGGTACCAAGAGACCCAGTACTTC. Its translation: CASSLGRTGYQETQYF.

The chain uses TRBV28 and TRBJ1-6, with a possible D match to TRBD1 (5 bases). Deletions cut 4 bases from V and 9 bases from J, with 19 bases between. CDR1 is MDHEN, CDR2 SYDVKM, per germline. The CDR3 covers 16 residues. This CDR3 reads CASSSWGRQASSPLHF. The CDR3, as DNA: TGTGCCAGCAGTTCATGGGGGAGGCAGGCGAGTTCACCCCTCCACTTT.

The chain joins TRBV11-3 to TRBJ2-2; D might be TRBD1 (5 bases). V was shortened by 5 bases and J by 5 bases, with 18 bases between the two germline ends. In germline, CDR1 is SGHNT, CDR2 YENEEA. CDR3 length: 16 amino acids. DNA of the CDR3: TGTGCCAGCAGCCCAGGTGGTGACAGAAGAACCGGGGAGCTGTTTTTT. Protein sequence: CASSPGGDRRTGELFF. The variable domain in full, completed from reference TRBV11-3 and TRBJ2-2, reads EAGVVQSPRYKIIEKKQPVAFWCNPISGHNTLYWYLQNLGQGPELLIRYENEEAVDDSQLPKDRFSAERLKGVDSTLKIQPAELGDSAVYLCASSPGGDRRTGELFFGEGSRLTVL.

The chain links TRBV2 to TRBJ2-1; 7 nucleotides match TRBD2. This CDR3 is built from 14 residues. J was trimmed by 0 bases and V by 7 bases; bases with no gene match: 3. The germline CDR1 and CDR2 sequences are SNHLY and FYNNEI. DNA of the CDR3: TGTGCCAGCATGGGCGGGAGCTCCTACAATGAGCAGTTCTTC. Its protein is CASMGGSSYNEQFF.

V gene TRBV5-6 combines with J gene TRBJ1-2; TRBD1 is a possible D gene (5 bases). The CDR3 totals 14 residues. V lost 4 bases and J lost 7, with 17 bases in between. Germline V CDR1 and CDR2: SGHDT, YYEEEE. CDR3 sequence: CASSTRTSGGGYTF. The CDR3 DNA reads as TGTGCCAGCAGCACTAGGACCTCGGGGGGTGGCTACACCTTC.

The chain joins TRBV5-4 to TRBJ2-2, with 8 bases lining up with TRBD2. V dropped 4 bases and J dropped 7; count of bases not matched to a gene: 6. Germline V gene data show CDR1 as SGHNT and CDR2 as YYREEE (reference sequence). CDR3 length equals 14 residues. CDR3 coding DNA: TGTGCCAGCAGCCCCGGGGGGGCCGGCGGGGAGCTGTTTTTT. Its protein product is CASSPGGAGGELFF.

This sequence joins TRBV28 and TRBJ2-5; D may correspond to TRBD1 or TRBD2 (6 bases each). The V end was cut by 11 bases, the J end by 5 bases, with 24 bases between. Germline V gene data show CDR1 as MDHEN and CDR2 as SYDVKM. The CDR3 is 15 residues long. This CDR3 reads CAGLPGVEGRETQYF. As DNA, the CDR3 is TGTGCCGGACTACCAGGGGTCGAAGGCCGGGAGACCCAGTACTTC.

This rearrangement joins TRBV29-1 to TRBJ2-2; the D gene is possibly TRBD1 (5 bases). The CDR3 spans 14 residues. Trimming took off 6 bases at V and 1 base at J, with 12 bases between the two ends. Per germline, CDR1 SQVTM and CDR2 ANQGSEA. For the CDR3, the DNA is TGCAGCGTACTTAGCCAGGGGAACACCGGGGAGCTGTTTTTT. This codes for CSVLSQGNTGELFF.

This clone was seen a single time. The chain is built from TRBV28 and TRBJ1-2; 7 bases line up with TRBD1. Per germline, CDR1 MDHEN and CDR2 SYDVKM. The ends lost 5 bases at V and 4 bases at J; junction bases unmatched: 10. This CDR3 has 15 amino acids. In DNA, the CDR3 is TGTGCCAGCAGTCCTTCGACAGGGTGGAGCTATGGCTACACCTTC. Protein sequence: CASSPSTGWSYGYTF.

J is TRBJ2-3 and V is TRBV6-1, with TRBD2 matching over 8 bases. CDR1 and CDR2 from the germline V gene are MNHNS and SASEGT. The CDR3 runs to 15 residues. The V and J ends lost 7 bases and 2 bases, in that order; junction bases with no gene match: 8. CDR3 bases: TGTGCCAGCAAACCTGTAGCGGGACCCACAGATACGCAGTATTTT. Translation: CASKPVAGPTDTQYF.

This clone was detected only once. V and J are TRBV10-3 and TRBJ2-1; D is uncertain. V was clipped by 6 bases and J by 5 bases, with 17 bases between them. The CDR3 is made up of 15 amino acids. Germline loops: CDR1 ENHRY, CDR2 SYGVKD. CDR3 nucleotides: TGTGCCATCAGCGCCGCCTTTGCGTTGGACAATGAGCAGTTCTTC. Amino acid sequence: CAISAAFALDNEQFF.

J is TRBJ1-5 and V is TRBV11-2; possible D gene TRBD1, 5 bases. Germline CDR1 reads SGHAT; CDR2 reads FQNNGV. The CDR3 spans 13 residues. Trimming took off 3 bases at V and 7 bases at J, with 10 bases between the two ends. In nucleotides, the CDR3 is TGTGCCAGCAGCTTGACAGTCAAGCAGCCCCAGCATTTT. Its translation: CASSLTVKQPQHF.

The V gene is TRBV28, the J gene TRBJ1-2, with 11 bases that match TRBD1. CDR3 length equals 13 residues. The trim removed 6 bases at V and 11 bases at J, leaving 8 bases unmatched. Germline V lookup: CDR1 MDHEN, CDR2 SYDVKM. CDR3 sequence (DNA): TGTGCCAGCAGGTTAGGGACAGGGGGACCATACACCTTC. Its translation is CASRLGTGGPYTF.

The chain carries TRBV6-5 and TRBJ2-3, with D uncertain. Germline loops: CDR1 MNHEY, CDR2 SVGAGI. The CDR3 sequence is 13 residues long. The V gene lost 3 bases and the J gene lost 6 bases, with 10 bases spanning the gap. CDR3 residues: CASSYRSGDTQYF. In DNA form, the CDR3 reads TGTGCCAGCAGTTATAGATCCGGGGATACGCAGTATTTT.

J is TRBJ1-1 and V is TRBV5-1; 9 bases are a match to TRBD1. The CDR3 sequence is 15 residues long. Germline V lookup: CDR1 SGHRS, CDR2 YFSETQ. V lost 4 bases to trimming and J lost 3 bases; unmatched junction nucleotides: 7. CDR3 in DNA: TGCGCCAGCAGCCTCTTACGACAGGGGGACACTGAAGCTTTCTTT. Translation gives CASSLLRQGDTEAFF.

The chain recombines TRBV7-9 with TRBJ1-3; D is uncertain. Germline CDR1 and CDR2: SEHNR and FQNEAQ (reference sequence). V lost 7 bases to trimming and J lost 0 bases, with 13 bases between them. The CDR3 consists of 15 residues. The CDR3, as DNA: TGTGCCAGCACCCAAGCGGGGAGCTCTGGAAACACCATATATTTT. Its translation: CASTQAGSSGNTIYF.

The CDR3 region is CASRDRVGYGYTF. CDR3 bases: TGTGCCAGCAGGGACAGGGTCGGCTATGGCTACACCTTC. The chain uses TRBV2 and TRBJ1-2; 8 bases map to TRBD1. This CDR3 has 13 residues. J lost 4 bases, V lost 6 bases, and 4 bases had no gene match. Germline values: CDR1 SNHLY, CDR2 FYNNEI.